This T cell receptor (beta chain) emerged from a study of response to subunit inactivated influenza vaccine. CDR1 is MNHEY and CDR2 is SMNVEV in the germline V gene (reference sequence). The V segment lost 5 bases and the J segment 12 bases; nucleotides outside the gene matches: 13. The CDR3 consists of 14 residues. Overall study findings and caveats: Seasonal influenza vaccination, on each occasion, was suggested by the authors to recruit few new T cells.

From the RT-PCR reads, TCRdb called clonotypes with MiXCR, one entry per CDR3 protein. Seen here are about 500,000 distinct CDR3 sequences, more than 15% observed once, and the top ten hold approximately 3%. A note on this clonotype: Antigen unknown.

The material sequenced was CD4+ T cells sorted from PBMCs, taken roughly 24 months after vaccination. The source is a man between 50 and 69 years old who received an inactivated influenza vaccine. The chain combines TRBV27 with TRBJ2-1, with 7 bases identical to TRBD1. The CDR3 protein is CASSLPRQGKVQFF. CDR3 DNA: TGTGCCAGCAGTCTACCAAGACAGGGCAAGGTGCAGTTCTTC.